This T cell receptor beta chain is from a study of blood T cells in healthy people across ages. A word on this clonotype: Its antigen is as yet unknown.

Overall study findings and caveats: Older age went with lower TCR beta diversity per million T cells, in a roughly linear way.

The V gene lost 2 bases and the J gene lost 2 bases, with 10 bases spanning the gap. The CDR3 has 14 amino acids. Looked up from germline, CDR1 is MDHEN and CDR2 is SYDVKM. For the second PCR, which ran for 7 to 11 cycles, a sample-barcoded 5' primer and a J-beta primer mix were used. TCRdb independently ran MiXCR on the 5' RACE reads; one entry per CDR3 protein. The sample consists of around 1,100,000 distinct CDR3 sequences, about two fifths of them appearing once. The chain uses TRBV28 and TRBJ2-7, with D perhaps TRBD1 (6 bases). Sequencing was performed on blood. The TCR originated in a man aged 18 to 30 in good health. The CDR3 DNA is TGTGCCAGCAGTTTACTGGGGGCTGCCTACGAGCAGTACTTC. Its protein product is CASSLLGAAYEQYF.